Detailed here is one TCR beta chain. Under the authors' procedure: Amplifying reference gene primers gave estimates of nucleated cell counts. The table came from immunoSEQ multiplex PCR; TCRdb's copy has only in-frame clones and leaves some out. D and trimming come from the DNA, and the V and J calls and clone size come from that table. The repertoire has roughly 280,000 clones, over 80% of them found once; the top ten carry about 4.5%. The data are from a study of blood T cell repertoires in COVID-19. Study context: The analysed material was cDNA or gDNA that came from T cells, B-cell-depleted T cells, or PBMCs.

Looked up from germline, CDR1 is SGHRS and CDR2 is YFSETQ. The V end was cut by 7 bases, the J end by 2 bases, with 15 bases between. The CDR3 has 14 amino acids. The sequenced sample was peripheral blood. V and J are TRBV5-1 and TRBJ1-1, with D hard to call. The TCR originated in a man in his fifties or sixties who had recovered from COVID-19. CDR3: CASGDPRGNTEAFF. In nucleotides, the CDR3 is TGCGCCAGCGGTGATCCACGGGGAAACACTGAAGCTTTCTTT.